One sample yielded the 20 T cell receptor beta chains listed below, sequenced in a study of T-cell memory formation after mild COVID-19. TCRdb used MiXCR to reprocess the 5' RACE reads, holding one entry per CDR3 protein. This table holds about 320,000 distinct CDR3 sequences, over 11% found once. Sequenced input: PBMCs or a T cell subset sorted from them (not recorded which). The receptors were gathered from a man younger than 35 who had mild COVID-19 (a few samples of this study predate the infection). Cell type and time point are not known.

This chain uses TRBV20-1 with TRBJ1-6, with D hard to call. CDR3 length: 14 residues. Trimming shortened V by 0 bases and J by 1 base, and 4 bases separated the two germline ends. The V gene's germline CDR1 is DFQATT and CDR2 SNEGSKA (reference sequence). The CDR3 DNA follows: TGCAGTGCTAGAGACAGTTCCTATAATTCACCCCTCCACTTT. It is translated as CSARDSSYNSPLHF.

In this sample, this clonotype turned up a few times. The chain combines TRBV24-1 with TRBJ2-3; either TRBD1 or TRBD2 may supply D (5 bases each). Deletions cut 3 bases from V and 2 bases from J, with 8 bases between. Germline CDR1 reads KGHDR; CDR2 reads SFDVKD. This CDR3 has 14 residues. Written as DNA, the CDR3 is TGTGCCACCAGTGATGGGGGTTTCACAGATACGCAGTATTTT. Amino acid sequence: CATSDGGFTDTQYF.

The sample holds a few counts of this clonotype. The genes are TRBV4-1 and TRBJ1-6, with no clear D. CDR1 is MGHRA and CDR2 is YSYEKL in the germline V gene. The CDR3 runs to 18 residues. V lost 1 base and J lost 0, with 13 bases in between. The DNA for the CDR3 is TGCGCCAGCAGCCAAGCCGTCCTGGGGAGCTCCTATAATTCACCCCTCCACTTT. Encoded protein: CASSQAVLGSSYNSPLHF.

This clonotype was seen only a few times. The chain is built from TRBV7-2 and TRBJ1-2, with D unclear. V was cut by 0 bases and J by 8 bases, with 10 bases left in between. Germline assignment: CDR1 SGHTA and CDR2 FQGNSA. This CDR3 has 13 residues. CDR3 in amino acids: CASSLAAGQGYTF. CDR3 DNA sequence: TGTGCCAGCAGCTTAGCGGCAGGTCAAGGCTACACCTTC. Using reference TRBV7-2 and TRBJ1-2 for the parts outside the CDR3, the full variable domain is GAGVSQSPSNKVTEKGKDVELRCDPISGHTALYWYRQSLGQGLEFLIYFQGNSAPDKSGLPSDRFSAERTGGSVSTLTIQRTQQEDSAVYLCASSLAAGQGYTFGSGTRLTVV.

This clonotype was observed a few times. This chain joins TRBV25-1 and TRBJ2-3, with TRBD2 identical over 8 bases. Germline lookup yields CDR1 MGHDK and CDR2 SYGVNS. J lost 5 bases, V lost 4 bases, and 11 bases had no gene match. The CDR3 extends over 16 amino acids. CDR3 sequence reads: CASSASGGGARDTQYF. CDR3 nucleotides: TGTGCCAGCAGTGCCTCGGGAGGGGGGGCCAGAGATACGCAGTATTTT.

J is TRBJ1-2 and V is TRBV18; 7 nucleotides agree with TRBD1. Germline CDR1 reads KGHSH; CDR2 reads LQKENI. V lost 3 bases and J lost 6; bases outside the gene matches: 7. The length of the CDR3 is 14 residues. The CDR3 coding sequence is TGTGCCAGCTCACCGACAGGGTATGGGGATGGCTACACCTTC. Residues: CASSPTGYGDGYTF.

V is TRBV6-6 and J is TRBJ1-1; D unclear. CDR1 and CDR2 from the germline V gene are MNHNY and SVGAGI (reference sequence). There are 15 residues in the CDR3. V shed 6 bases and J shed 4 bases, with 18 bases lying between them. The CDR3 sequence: CASRRLLSPRTEAFF. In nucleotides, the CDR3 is TGTGCCAGCAGGCGACTCCTGTCCCCCCGCACTGAAGCTTTCTTT.

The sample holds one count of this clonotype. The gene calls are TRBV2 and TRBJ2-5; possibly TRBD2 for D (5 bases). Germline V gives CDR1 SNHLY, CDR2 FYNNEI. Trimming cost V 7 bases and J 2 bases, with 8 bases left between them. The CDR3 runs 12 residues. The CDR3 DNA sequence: TGTGCCAGCAATGGAGGACAAGAGACCCAGTACTTC. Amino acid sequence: CASNGGQETQYF.

CDR3 DNA: TGTGCCAGCAGCTCCGGGACAGGGAACTATGGCTACACCTTC. Protein sequence: CASSSGTGNYGYTF. This sequence joins TRBV7-8 and TRBJ1-2; 9 nucleotides line up with TRBD1. The CDR3 has 14 amino acids. J lost 2 bases, V lost 4 bases, and 2 bases had no gene match. Germline V lookup: CDR1 SGHVS, CDR2 FQNEAQ.

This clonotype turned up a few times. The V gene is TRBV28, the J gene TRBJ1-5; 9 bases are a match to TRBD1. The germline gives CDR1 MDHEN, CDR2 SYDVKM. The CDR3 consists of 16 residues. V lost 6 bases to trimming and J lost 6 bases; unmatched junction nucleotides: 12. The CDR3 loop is CASSSLRTGVVQPQHF. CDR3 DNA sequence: TGTGCCAGCAGCTCCCTTCGGACAGGGGTTGTTCAGCCCCAGCATTTT.

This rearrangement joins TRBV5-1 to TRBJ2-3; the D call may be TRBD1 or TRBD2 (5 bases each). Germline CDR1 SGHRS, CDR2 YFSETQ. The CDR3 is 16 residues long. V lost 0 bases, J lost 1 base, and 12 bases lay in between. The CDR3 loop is CASSLGVRDRTDTQYF. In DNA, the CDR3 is TGCGCCAGCAGCTTGGGGGTCCGGGACCGCACAGATACGCAGTATTTT. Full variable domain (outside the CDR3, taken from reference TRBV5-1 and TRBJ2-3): KAGVTQTPRYLIKTRGQQVTLSCSPISGHRSVSWYQQTPGQGLQFLFEYFSETQRNKGNFPGRFSGRQFSNSRSEMNVSTLELGDSALYLCASSLGVRDRTDTQYFGPGTRLTVL.

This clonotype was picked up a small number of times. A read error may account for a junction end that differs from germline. DNA of the CDR3: TGTGCTAGCATCCCTCCCGGTGGGGCAACTAATGAAAAACTGTTTTTT. It codes for CASIPPGGATNEKLFF. The chain recombines TRBV7-7 with TRBJ1-4; no clear D gene. Germline assignment: CDR1 SSHAT and CDR2 FNYEAQ (reference sequence). The CDR3 spans 16 residues.

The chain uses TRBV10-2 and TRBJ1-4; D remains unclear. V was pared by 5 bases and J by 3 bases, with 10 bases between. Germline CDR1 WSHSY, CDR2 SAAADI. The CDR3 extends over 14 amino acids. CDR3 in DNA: TGCGCCAGCAGTCCGACGTTCGCTAATGAAAAACTGTTTTTT. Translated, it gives CASSPTFANEKLFF.

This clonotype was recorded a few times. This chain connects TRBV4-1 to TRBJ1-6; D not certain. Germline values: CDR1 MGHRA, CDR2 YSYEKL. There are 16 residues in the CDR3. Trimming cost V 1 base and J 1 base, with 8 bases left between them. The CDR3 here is CASSQVGGSYNSPLHF. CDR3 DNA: TGCGCCAGCAGCCAAGTTGGAGGGTCCTATAATTCACCCCTCCACTTT.

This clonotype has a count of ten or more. The CDR3 protein is CASSPSTVNNSPLHF. The CDR3 region has the DNA TGTGCCAGCAGCCCTTCGACAGTAAATAATTCACCCCTCCACTTT. The chain links TRBV7-6 to TRBJ1-6; the D gene is possibly TRBD1 (5 bases). Deletions cut 5 bases from V and 5 bases from J, with 13 bases between. Germline values: CDR1 SGHVS, CDR2 FNYEAQ. This CDR3 region has 15 residues.

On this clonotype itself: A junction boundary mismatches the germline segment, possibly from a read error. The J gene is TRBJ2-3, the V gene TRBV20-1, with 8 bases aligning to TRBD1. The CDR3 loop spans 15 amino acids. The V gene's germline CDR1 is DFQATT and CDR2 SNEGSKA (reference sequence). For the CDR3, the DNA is TGCAGTGATAGAGATCTCAGGGGGCAGGGAGATACGCAGTATTTT. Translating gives CSDRDLRGQGDTQYF.

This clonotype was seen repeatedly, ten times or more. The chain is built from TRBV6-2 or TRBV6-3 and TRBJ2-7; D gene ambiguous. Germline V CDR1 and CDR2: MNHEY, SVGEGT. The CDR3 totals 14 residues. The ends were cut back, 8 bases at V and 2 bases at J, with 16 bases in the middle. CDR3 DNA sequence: TGTGCCAGCGGTGGACGAGTAGAAACCTACGAGCAGTACTTC. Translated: CASGGRVETYEQYF.

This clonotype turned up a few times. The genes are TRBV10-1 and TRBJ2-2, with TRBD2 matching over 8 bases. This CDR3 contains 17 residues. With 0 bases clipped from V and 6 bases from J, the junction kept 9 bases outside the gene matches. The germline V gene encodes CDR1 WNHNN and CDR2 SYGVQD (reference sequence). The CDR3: CASSESRTSGGAGELFF. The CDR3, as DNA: TGCGCCAGCAGTGAGTCTCGGACAAGCGGGGGAGCCGGGGAGCTGTTTTTT.

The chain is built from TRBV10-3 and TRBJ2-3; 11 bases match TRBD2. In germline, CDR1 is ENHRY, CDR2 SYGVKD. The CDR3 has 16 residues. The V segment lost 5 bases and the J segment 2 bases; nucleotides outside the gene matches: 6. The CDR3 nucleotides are TGTGCCATCAGTCAGACTAGCGGGGTCAACACAGATACGCAGTATTTT. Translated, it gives CAISQTSGVNTDTQYF.

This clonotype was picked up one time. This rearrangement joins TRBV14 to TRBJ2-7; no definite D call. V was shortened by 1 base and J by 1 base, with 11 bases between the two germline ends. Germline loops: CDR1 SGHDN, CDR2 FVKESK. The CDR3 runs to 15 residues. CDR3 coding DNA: TGTGCCAGCAGCCAAGGGGCGGTTCTATCCTACGAGCAGTACTTC. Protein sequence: CASSQGAVLSYEQYF.